The 8 T cell receptor beta chains below were found in one sample sequenced in a study of identical twins. TCRdb analysed the 5' RACE reads with MiXCR anew, one entry per CDR3 protein. Of around 240,000 distinct CDR3 sequences detected, approximately 7% appear once; the ten largest clones hold approximately 3.6%. The data also belong to a second study, concerning yellow fever vaccine responses in identical twins.

The source material was memory (CD45RO+) T cells sorted from blood. The source of these receptors is a woman aged 18-29 years in good health.

This clonotype was found many times. The rearrangement uses TRBV20-1 and TRBJ2-3, with 13 positions matching TRBD2. The germline gives CDR1 DFQATT, CDR2 SNEGSKA (reference sequence). The CDR3 is 15 amino acids. V lost 6 bases, J lost 6 bases, and 9 bases stayed unmatched. The CDR3 DNA sequence: TGCAGTGCCCAACTAGCGGGAGGGCCCTTGGATACGCAGTATTTT. It is translated as CSAQLAGGPLDTQYF.

This clonotype was recorded at least ten times. V is TRBV12-3 or TRBV12-4 and J is TRBJ2-5, with unresolved D. V lost 3 bases and J 5 bases, leaving 10 bases between the germline ends. CDR3 size: 13 residues. CDR3 sequence: CASSFSSVETQYF. The CDR3 DNA is TGTGCCAGCAGTTTCTCCTCCGTCGAGACCCAGTACTTC.

The rearrangement links TRBV20-1 to TRBJ2-3; 9 bases map to TRBD1. The CDR3 spans 14 residues. Germline CDR1 DFQATT, CDR2 SNEGSKA (reference sequence). V lost 1 base, J lost 4 bases, and 3 bases stayed unmatched. CDR3 amino acids: CSARVQGAADTQYF. Here the CDR3 DNA reads TGCAGTGCTAGAGTACAGGGGGCCGCAGATACGCAGTATTTT.

This clonotype was counted a few times. This chain joins TRBV7-9 and TRBJ2-6; no clear D. This CDR3 has 14 residues. Trimming left V 5 bases short and J 2 bases short, with 7 bases between. Germline CDR1 is SEHNR and CDR2 is FQNEAQ (reference sequence). The CDR3 sequence: CASSPGPGANVLTF. The DNA of the CDR3 is TGTGCCAGCAGCCCTGGTCCTGGGGCCAACGTCCTGACTTTC.

This clonotype was seen at least ten times. The rearrangement joins TRBV7-6 to TRBJ2-2; D unclear. The CDR3 extends over 14 amino acids. Germline CDR1 and CDR2: SGHVS and FNYEAQ. The germline V and J ends were trimmed by 2 bases and 5 bases, with 9 bases remaining between them. The CDR3: CASSLRDRTGELFF. CDR3 DNA: TGTGCCAGCAGCTTAAGGGATCGGACCGGGGAGCTGTTTTTT.

The genes are TRBV12-5 and TRBJ2-7; 12 nucleotides line up with TRBD1. This CDR3 is built from 16 residues. Germline CDR1 reads LGHNT; CDR2 reads FRNRAP. The J segment lost 6 bases and the V segment lost 0 bases, leaving 6 bases of the junction unmatched. CDR3 coding DNA: TGTGCTAGTGGTTTGGTTCCGGGACAGGGGGCGCCCGAGCAGTACTTC. Its protein product is CASGLVPGQGAPEQYF.

This clonotype was detected many times. This chain links TRBV24-1 with TRBJ2-5; D is perhaps TRBD1 or TRBD2 (5 bases each). The V gene's germline CDR1 is KGHDR and CDR2 SFDVKD. Deletions cut 1 base from V and 5 bases from J, with 10 bases between. CDR3 length: 14 residues. CDR3 amino acids: CATSDLGTGETQYF. The CDR3 nucleotides are TGTGCCACCAGTGATTTAGGGACCGGGGAGACCCAGTACTTC.

The chain links TRBV20-1 to TRBJ2-5, with D possibly TRBD1 on 6 matching bases. Trimming cost V 0 bases and J 10 bases, with 15 bases left between them. Germline V lookup: CDR1 DFQATT, CDR2 SNEGSKA (reference sequence). The CDR3 has 13 amino acids. As DNA, the CDR3 is TGCAGTGCTAGAGATGTCTCGTTAGGGGGCCAGTACTTC. This codes for CSARDVSLGGQYF.